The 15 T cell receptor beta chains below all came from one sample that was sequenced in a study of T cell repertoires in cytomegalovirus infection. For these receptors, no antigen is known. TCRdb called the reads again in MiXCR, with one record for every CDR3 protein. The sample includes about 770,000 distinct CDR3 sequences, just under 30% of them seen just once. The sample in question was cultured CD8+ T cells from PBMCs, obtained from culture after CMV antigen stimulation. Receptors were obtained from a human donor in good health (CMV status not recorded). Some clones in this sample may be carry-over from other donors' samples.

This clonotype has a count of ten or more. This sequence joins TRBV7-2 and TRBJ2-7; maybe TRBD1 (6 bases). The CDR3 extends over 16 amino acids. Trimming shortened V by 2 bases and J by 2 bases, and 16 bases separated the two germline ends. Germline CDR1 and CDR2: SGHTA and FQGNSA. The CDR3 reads CASSLWAGAGTYEQYF. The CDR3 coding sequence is TGTGCCAGCAGCTTATGGGCAGGGGCTGGGACCTACGAGCAGTACTTC.

The CDR3 DNA reads TGTGCCAGCAGCTTAGAAGGCGTGACTAGCGGGGGGACTGTCCCCGGGGAGCTGTTTTTT. Protein product: CASSLEGVTSGGTVPGELFF. V and J are TRBV7-9 and TRBJ2-2; 13 bases are a match to TRBD2. Germline trimming cut 1 base from V and 6 bases from J; bases unmatched to any gene: 14. The CDR3 is made up of 20 amino acids. Germline loops: CDR1 SEHNR, CDR2 FQNEAQ (reference sequence).

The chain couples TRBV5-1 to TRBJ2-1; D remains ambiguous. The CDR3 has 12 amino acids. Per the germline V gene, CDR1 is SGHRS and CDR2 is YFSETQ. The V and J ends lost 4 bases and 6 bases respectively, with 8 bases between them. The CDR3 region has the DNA TGCGCCAGCAGCCCACATTCCAATGAGCAGTTCTTC. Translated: CASSPHSNEQFF.

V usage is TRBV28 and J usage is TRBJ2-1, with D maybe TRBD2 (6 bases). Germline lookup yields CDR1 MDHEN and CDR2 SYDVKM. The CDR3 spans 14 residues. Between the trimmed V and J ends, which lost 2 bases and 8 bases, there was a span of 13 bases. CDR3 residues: CASSLGVGEDEQFF. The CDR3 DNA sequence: TGTGCCAGCAGTTTAGGGGTAGGGGAGGATGAGCAGTTCTTC.

The CDR3 spells CASSEGGHTREQFF. CDR3 bases: TGTGCCAGCAGTGAAGGAGGCCATACCCGAGAGCAGTTCTTC. This chain joins TRBV2 and TRBJ2-1; no reliable D call. The V gene lost 1 base and the J gene lost 10 bases, with 14 bases spanning the gap. The germline gives CDR1 SNHLY, CDR2 FYNNEI. The CDR3 runs to 14 residues.

Written as DNA, the CDR3 is TGTGCCAGCAGCCTTACCATAATGACAGGCCAAGACGACTACACCTTC. As protein: CASSLTIMTGQDDYTF. The chain has TRBV7-9 and TRBJ1-2; TRBD1 might be the D (6 bases). Deletions cut 5 bases from V and 10 bases from J, with 26 bases between. The CDR3 length is 16 residues. From germline, CDR1 is SEHNR and CDR2 FQNEAQ (reference sequence).

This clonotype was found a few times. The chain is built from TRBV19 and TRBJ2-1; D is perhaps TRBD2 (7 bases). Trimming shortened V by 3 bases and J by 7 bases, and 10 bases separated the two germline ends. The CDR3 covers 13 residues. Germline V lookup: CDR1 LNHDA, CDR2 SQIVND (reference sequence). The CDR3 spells CASSMGGANEQFF. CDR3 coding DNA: TGTGCCAGTAGTATGGGGGGGGCAAATGAGCAGTTCTTC.

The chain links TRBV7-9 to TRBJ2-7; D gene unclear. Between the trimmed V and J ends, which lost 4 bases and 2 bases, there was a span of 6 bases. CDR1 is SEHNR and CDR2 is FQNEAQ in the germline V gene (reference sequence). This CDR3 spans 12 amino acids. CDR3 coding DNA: TGTGCCAGCAGCTCTCGGGCCTACGAGCAGTACTTC. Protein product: CASSSRAYEQYF.

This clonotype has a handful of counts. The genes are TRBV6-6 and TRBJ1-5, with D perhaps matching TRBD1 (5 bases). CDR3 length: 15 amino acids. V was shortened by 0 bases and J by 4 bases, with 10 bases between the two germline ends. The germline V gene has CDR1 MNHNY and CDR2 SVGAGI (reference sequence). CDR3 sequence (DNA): TGTGCCAGCAGTTACTCCCAGGGCCCAAATCAGCCCCAGCATTTT. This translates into CASSYSQGPNQPQHF.

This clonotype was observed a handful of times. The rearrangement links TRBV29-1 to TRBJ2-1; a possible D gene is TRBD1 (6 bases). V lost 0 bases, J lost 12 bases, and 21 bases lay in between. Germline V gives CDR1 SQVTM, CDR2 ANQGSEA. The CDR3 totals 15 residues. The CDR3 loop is CSVEDQVDSYGTQFF. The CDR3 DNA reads TGCAGCGTTGAAGATCAAGTGGACAGCTACGGTACGCAGTTCTTC.

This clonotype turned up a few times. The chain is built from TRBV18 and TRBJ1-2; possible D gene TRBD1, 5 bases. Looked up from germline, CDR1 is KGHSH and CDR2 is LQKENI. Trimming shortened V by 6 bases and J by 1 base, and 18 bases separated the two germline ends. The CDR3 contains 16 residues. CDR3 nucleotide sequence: TGTGCCAGCTCTCCAAGCCGGGACCGATTTAACTATGGCTACACCTTC. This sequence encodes CASSPSRDRFNYGYTF.

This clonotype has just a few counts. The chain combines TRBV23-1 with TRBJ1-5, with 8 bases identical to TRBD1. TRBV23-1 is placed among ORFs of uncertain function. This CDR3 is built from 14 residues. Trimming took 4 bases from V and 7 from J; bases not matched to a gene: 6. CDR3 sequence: CASSLGQGWQPQHF. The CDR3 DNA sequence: TGCGCCAGCAGTCTAGGACAGGGATGGCAGCCCCAGCATTTT.

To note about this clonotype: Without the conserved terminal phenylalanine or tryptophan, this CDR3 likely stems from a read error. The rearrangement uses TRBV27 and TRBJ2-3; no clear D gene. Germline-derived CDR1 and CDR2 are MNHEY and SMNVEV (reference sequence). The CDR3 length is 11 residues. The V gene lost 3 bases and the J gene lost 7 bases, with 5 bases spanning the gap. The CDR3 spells CASSFGYTQYC. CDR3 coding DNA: TGTGCCAGCAGTTTCGGCTATACGCAGTATTGT.

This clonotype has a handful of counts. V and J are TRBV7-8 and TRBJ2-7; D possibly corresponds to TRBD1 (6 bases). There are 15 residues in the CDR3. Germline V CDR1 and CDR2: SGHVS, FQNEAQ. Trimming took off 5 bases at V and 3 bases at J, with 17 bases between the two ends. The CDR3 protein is CASSQPNTGSYEQYV. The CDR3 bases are TGTGCCAGCAGCCAGCCCAACACAGGGAGCTACGAGCAGTACGTC.

The CDR3 DNA sequence: TGTGCCAGCAGCTCGCCTAATGTCGGACAGCCGAACACTGAAGCTTTCTTT. Encoded protein: CASSSPNVGQPNTEAFF. V usage is TRBV7-9 and J usage is TRBJ1-1; a weak D match, TRBD1 (6 bases). The CDR3 totals 17 residues. Germline values: CDR1 SEHNR, CDR2 FQNEAQ (reference sequence). V shed 4 bases and J shed 1 base, with 19 bases lying between them.